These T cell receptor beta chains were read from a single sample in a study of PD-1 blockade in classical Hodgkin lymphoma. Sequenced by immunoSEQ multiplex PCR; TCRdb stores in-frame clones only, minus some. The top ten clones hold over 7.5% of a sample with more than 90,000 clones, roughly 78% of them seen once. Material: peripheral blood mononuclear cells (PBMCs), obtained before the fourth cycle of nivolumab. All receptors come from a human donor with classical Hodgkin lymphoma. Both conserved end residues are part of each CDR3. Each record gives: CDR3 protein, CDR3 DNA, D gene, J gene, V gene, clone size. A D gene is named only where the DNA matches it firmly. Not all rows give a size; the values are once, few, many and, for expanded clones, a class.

cdr3_aa: CASSYSTVTGNTIYF; cdr3_nt: TGTGCCAGCAGTTACTCAACGGTAACTGGAAACACCATATATTTT; d_call: NA; j_call: TRBJ1-3; v_call: TRBV6-5; clone_size: NA
cdr3_aa: CASRTGGAVGEKLFF; cdr3_nt: TGCGCCAGCCGGACAGGGGGAGCAGTCGGTGAAAAACTGTTTTTT; d_call: TRBD1; j_call: TRBJ1-4; v_call: TRBV5-1; clone_size: NA
cdr3_aa: CAISEYSNQPQHF; cdr3_nt: TGTGCCATCAGTGAATACAGCAATCAGCCCCAGCATTTT; d_call: NA; j_call: TRBJ1-5; v_call: TRBV10-3; clone_size: NA
cdr3_aa: CASSLSRYRGPLTDTQYF; cdr3_nt: TGTGCCAGCAGTTTATCCCGGTATCGCGGACCTCTCACAGATACGCAGTATTTT; d_call: NA; j_call: TRBJ2-3; v_call: TRBV27; clone_size: NA
cdr3_aa: CASSWPGLAGYTF; cdr3_nt: TGTGCCAGCAGCTGGCCGGGCCTGGCTGGCTACACCTTC; d_call: NA; j_call: TRBJ1-2; v_call: TRBV5-4; clone_size: NA
cdr3_aa: CASSMQQGIYNEQFF; cdr3_nt: TGTGCCAGTAGTATGCAACAGGGGATCTACAATGAGCAGTTCTTC; d_call: TRBD1; j_call: TRBJ2-1; v_call: TRBV19; clone_size: NA
cdr3_aa: CASSEAAGALGYEQFF; cdr3_nt: TGTGCCAGCAGTGAAGCGGCCGGGGCCCTGGGTTATGAGCAGTTCTTC; d_call: NA; j_call: TRBJ2-1; v_call: TRBV2; clone_size: once
cdr3_aa: CASSIGPRALNTEAFF; cdr3_nt: TGTGCCAGTAGTATAGGACCCCGGGCGTTGAACACTGAAGCTTTCTTT; d_call: NA; j_call: TRBJ1-1; v_call: TRBV19; clone_size: NA
cdr3_aa: CSVDPMTSSGANVLTF; cdr3_nt: TGCAGCGTTGACCCGATGACTAGTTCTGGGGCCAACGTCCTGACTTTC; d_call: NA; j_call: TRBJ2-6; v_call: TRBV29-1; clone_size: NA
cdr3_aa: CAIMGTSGRQETQYF; cdr3_nt: TGTGCCATCATGGGCACTAGCGGGAGGCAAGAGACCCAGTACTTC; d_call: TRBD2; j_call: TRBJ2-5; v_call: TRBV10-3; clone_size: NA
cdr3_aa: CASKSPGTEKLFF; cdr3_nt: TGTGCCAGCAAGTCCCCCGGGACCGAAAAACTGTTTTTT; d_call: NA; j_call: TRBJ1-4; v_call: TRBV27; clone_size: NA
cdr3_aa: CASSLAGRGYRGYTF; cdr3_nt: TGTGCCAGCAGCTTAGCTGGCAGGGGGTATCGAGGCTACACCTTC; d_call: TRBD1; j_call: TRBJ1-2; v_call: TRBV7-9; clone_size: many
cdr3_aa: CASSPGNSPLHF; cdr3_nt: TGTGCCAGCAGCCCAGGGAATTCACCCCTCCACTTT; d_call: NA; j_call: TRBJ1-6; v_call: TRBV6-5; clone_size: medium-sized
cdr3_aa: CASSLRGQGFDTQYF; cdr3_nt: TGCGCCAGCAGCTTGCGTGGACAGGGCTTCGATACGCAGTATTTT; d_call: TRBD1; j_call: TRBJ2-3; v_call: TRBV5-1; clone_size: NA
cdr3_aa: CAISEAGQGGYGYTF; cdr3_nt: TGTGCCATCAGTGAAGCCGGGCAGGGTGGGTATGGCTACACCTTC; d_call: NA; j_call: TRBJ1-2; v_call: TRBV10-3; clone_size: NA
cdr3_aa: CASSLDGMNTGELFF; cdr3_nt: TGTGCCAGCAGCTTGGACGGGATGAACACCGGGGAGCTGTTTTTT; d_call: NA; j_call: TRBJ2-2; v_call: TRBV7-2; clone_size: NA
cdr3_aa: CSAREETRRAGEIVKNIQYF; cdr3_nt: TGCAGCGCCCGGGAAGAGACTCGCCGGGCGGGAGAAATAGTCAAAAACATTCAGTACTTC; d_call: TRBD2; j_call: TRBJ2-4; v_call: TRBV29-1; clone_size: NA
cdr3_aa: CASSYGGGSFYEQYF; cdr3_nt: TGTGCCAGCAGTTACGGGGGGGGCTCCTTCTACGAGCAGTACTTC; d_call: NA; j_call: TRBJ2-7; v_call: TRBV6-6; clone_size: NA
cdr3_aa: CASPREGSYNEQFF; cdr3_nt: TGTGCCAGCCCACGGGAGGGGTCCTACAATGAGCAGTTCTTC; d_call: TRBD2; j_call: TRBJ2-1; v_call: TRBV7-2; clone_size: NA
cdr3_aa: CASSESRGGAEQFF; cdr3_nt: TGCGCCAGCAGTGAGTCTCGGGGGGGAGCTGAGCAGTTCTTC; d_call: TRBD2; j_call: TRBJ2-1; v_call: TRBV10-2; clone_size: NA
cdr3_aa: CASSMAYSPLHF; cdr3_nt: TGTGCCAGCAGTATGGCTTATTCACCCCTCCACTTT; d_call: NA; j_call: TRBJ1-6; v_call: TRBV25-1; clone_size: NA
cdr3_aa: CASSLGDARDEQYF; cdr3_nt: TGTGCCAGCAGCTTAGGGGACGCCAGGGACGAGCAGTACTTC; d_call: NA; j_call: TRBJ2-7; v_call: TRBV7-9; clone_size: few
cdr3_aa: CASSQMTGGINQPQHF; cdr3_nt: TGTGCCAGCAGCCAAATGACAGGGGGCATCAATCAGCCCCAGCATTTT; d_call: TRBD1; j_call: TRBJ1-5; v_call: TRBV4-2; clone_size: few
cdr3_aa: CASSLWDTEETQYF; cdr3_nt: TGTGCCAGCAGCTTATGGGACACTGAGGAGACCCAGTACTTC; d_call: NA; j_call: TRBJ2-5; v_call: TRBV7-9; clone_size: NA
cdr3_aa: CASSPRGGPAYGYTF; cdr3_nt: TGTGCCAGCTCACCACGGGGGGGCCCAGCGTATGGCTACACCTTC; d_call: NA; j_call: TRBJ1-2; v_call: TRBV18; clone_size: NA
cdr3_aa: CAISESPGAVGYTF; cdr3_nt: TGTGCCATCAGTGAGTCGCCGGGGGCTGTTGGCTACACCTTC; d_call: NA; j_call: TRBJ1-2; v_call: TRBV10-3; clone_size: NA
cdr3_aa: CASSLDGNYGYTF; cdr3_nt: TGTGCCAGCAGCTTGGACGGAAACTATGGCTACACCTTC; d_call: NA; j_call: TRBJ1-2; v_call: TRBV5-6; clone_size: NA
cdr3_aa: CASSPPTRDSLFF; cdr3_nt: TGTGCCAGCTCACCACCGACTCGGGACTCGCTGTTTTTT; d_call: NA; j_call: TRBJ2-2; v_call: TRBV18; clone_size: NA
cdr3_aa: CASSQDLAGGQDEQFF; cdr3_nt: TGTGCCAGCAGCCAAGATTTGGCGGGAGGGCAAGATGAGCAGTTCTTC; d_call: TRBD2; j_call: TRBJ2-1; v_call: TRBV14; clone_size: NA
cdr3_aa: CASSGGLSYEQYF; cdr3_nt: TGTGCCAGCAGCGGGGGACTTTCCTACGAGCAGTACTTC; d_call: NA; j_call: TRBJ2-7; v_call: TRBV9; clone_size: NA
cdr3_aa: CASSQAASSYNEQFF; cdr3_nt: TGCGCCAGCAGCCAAGCGGCTAGCTCCTACAATGAGCAGTTCTTC; d_call: NA; j_call: TRBJ2-1; v_call: TRBV4-3; clone_size: NA
cdr3_aa: CASSSSGQGYYGYTF; cdr3_nt: TGTGCCAGCAGTTCATCGGGACAGGGATACTATGGCTACACCTTC; d_call: TRBD1; j_call: TRBJ1-2; v_call: TRBV6-6; clone_size: NA
cdr3_aa: CSALRAEQYF; cdr3_nt: TGCAGTGCTCTAAGGGCTGAGCAGTACTTC; d_call: NA; j_call: TRBJ2-7; v_call: TRBV20-1; clone_size: NA
cdr3_aa: CASSLMGVDTGELFF; cdr3_nt: TGTGCCAGCAGCTTAATGGGTGTCGACACCGGGGAGCTGTTTTTT; d_call: NA; j_call: TRBJ2-2; v_call: TRBV7-9; clone_size: NA
cdr3_aa: CASSRGGRPTTNEKLFF; cdr3_nt: TGTGCCAGCAGCCGGGGGGGCAGGCCAACAACTAATGAAAAACTGTTTTTT; d_call: NA; j_call: TRBJ1-4; v_call: TRBV5-4; clone_size: NA
cdr3_aa: CASGVLAGNEQFF; cdr3_nt: TGTGCCAGCGGGGTACTAGCGGGGAATGAGCAGTTCTTC; d_call: TRBD2; j_call: TRBJ2-1; v_call: TRBV6-5; clone_size: NA
cdr3_aa: CAATRGNTEAFF; cdr3_nt: TGTGCCGCCACGAGGGGGAACACTGAAGCTTTCTTT; d_call: NA; j_call: TRBJ1-1; v_call: TRBV6-1; clone_size: once
cdr3_aa: CASSLEGYTDTQYF; cdr3_nt: TGTGCCAGCAGCTTAGAGGGGTACACAGATACGCAGTATTTT; d_call: NA; j_call: TRBJ2-3; v_call: TRBV5-5; clone_size: NA
cdr3_aa: CAIGSGTIGQPQHF; cdr3_nt: TGTGCCATCGGATCCGGGACTATCGGTCAGCCCCAGCATTTT; d_call: NA; j_call: TRBJ1-5; v_call: TRBV10-3; clone_size: NA
cdr3_aa: CASGRRVTNQPQHF; cdr3_nt: TGTGCCAGCGGAAGGAGGGTAACGAATCAGCCCCAGCATTTT; d_call: NA; j_call: TRBJ1-5; v_call: TRBV28; clone_size: NA
cdr3_aa: CAISGRTSADNEQFF; cdr3_nt: TGTGCCATCAGTGGGCGGACTAGCGCGGACAATGAGCAGTTCTTC; d_call: TRBD2; j_call: TRBJ2-1; v_call: TRBV10-3; clone_size: NA
cdr3_aa: CASSPIPSGSTDTQYF; cdr3_nt: TGTGCCAGCAGCCCTATACCTAGCGGGAGCACAGATACGCAGTATTTT; d_call: TRBD2; j_call: TRBJ2-3; v_call: TRBV5-6; clone_size: NA
cdr3_aa: CASSLGASDFYNEQFF; cdr3_nt: TGTGCCAGCAGCTTAGGGGCTAGCGACTTCTACAATGAGCAGTTCTTC; d_call: NA; j_call: TRBJ2-1; v_call: TRBV7-2; clone_size: NA
cdr3_aa: CASSPKGGPSNQPQHF; cdr3_nt: TGTGCCAGCAGTCCAAAGGGAGGACCTAGCAATCAGCCCCAGCATTTT; d_call: NA; j_call: TRBJ1-5; v_call: TRBV6-6; clone_size: NA
cdr3_aa: CASSLGPGYEQYF; cdr3_nt: TGTGCCAGCAGTCTAGGGCCCGGCTACGAGCAGTACTTC; d_call: NA; j_call: TRBJ2-7; v_call: TRBV27; clone_size: NA
cdr3_aa: CASSLSVSGGRYGYTF; cdr3_nt: TGTGCCAGCAGTTTAAGCGTGTCGGGGGGTCGCTATGGCTACACCTTC; d_call: NA; j_call: TRBJ1-2; v_call: TRBV28; clone_size: NA
cdr3_aa: CASSPLSPTSGANVLTF; cdr3_nt: TGTGCCAGCAGTCCCCTCAGTCCGACCTCTGGGGCCAACGTCCTGACTTTC; d_call: NA; j_call: TRBJ2-6; v_call: TRBV27; clone_size: NA
cdr3_aa: CAISEFTGGEKAFF; cdr3_nt: TGTGCCATCAGTGAGTTTACAGGGGGAGAGAAAGCTTTCTTT; d_call: TRBD1; j_call: TRBJ1-1; v_call: TRBV10-3; clone_size: NA
cdr3_aa: CASSQKRPRDYEQYF; cdr3_nt: TGCGCCAGCAGCCAAAAGCGGCCCCGGGACTACGAGCAGTACTTC; d_call: NA; j_call: TRBJ2-7; v_call: TRBV4-1; clone_size: NA
cdr3_aa: CASSEREQSPVIYGYTF; cdr3_nt: TGTGCCAGCAGTGAACGAGAACAGTCCCCGGTAATCTATGGCTACACCTTC; d_call: NA; j_call: TRBJ1-2; v_call: TRBV6-1; clone_size: NA
cdr3_aa: CASSIAGTGVNTIYF; cdr3_nt: TGTGCCAGCAGCATCGCCGGGACAGGGGTAAACACCATATATTTT; d_call: TRBD1; j_call: TRBJ1-3; v_call: TRBV11-2; clone_size: NA